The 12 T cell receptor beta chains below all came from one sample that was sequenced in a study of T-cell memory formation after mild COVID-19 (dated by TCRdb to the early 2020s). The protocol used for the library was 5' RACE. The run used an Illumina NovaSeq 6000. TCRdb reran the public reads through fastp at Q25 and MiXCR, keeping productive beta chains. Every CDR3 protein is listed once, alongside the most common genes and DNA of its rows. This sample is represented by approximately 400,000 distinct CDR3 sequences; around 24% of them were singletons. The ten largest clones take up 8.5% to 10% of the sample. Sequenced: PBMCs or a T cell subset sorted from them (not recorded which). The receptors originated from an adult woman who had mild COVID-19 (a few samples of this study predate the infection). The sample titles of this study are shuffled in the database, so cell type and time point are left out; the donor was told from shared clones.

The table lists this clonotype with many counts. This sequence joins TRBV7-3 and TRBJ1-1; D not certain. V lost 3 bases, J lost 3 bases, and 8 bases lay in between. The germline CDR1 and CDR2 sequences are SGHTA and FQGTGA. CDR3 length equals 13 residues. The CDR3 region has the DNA TGTGCCAGCAGCTTGCACGAGGACACTGAAGCTTTCTTT. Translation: CASSLHEDTEAFF.

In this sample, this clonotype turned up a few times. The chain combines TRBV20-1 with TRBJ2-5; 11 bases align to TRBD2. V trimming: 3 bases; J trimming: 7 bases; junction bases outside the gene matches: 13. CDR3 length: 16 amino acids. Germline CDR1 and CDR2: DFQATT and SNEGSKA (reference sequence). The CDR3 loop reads CSASTPSGGNKRTQYF. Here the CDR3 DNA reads TGCAGTGCTAGCACCCCTAGCGGGGGGAATAAGCGGACCCAGTACTTC.

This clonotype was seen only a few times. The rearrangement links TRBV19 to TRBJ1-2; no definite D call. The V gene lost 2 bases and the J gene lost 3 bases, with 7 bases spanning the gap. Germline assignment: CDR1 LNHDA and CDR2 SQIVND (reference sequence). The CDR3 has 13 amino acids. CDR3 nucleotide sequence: TGTGCCAGTAGTATACAAACTCACTATGGCTACACCTTC. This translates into CASSIQTHYGYTF.

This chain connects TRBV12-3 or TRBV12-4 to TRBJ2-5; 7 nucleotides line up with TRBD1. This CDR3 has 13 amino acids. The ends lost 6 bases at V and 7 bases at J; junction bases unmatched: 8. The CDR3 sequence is CASRITGDGTQYF. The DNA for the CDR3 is TGTGCCAGCAGGATAACAGGGGATGGGACCCAGTACTTC.

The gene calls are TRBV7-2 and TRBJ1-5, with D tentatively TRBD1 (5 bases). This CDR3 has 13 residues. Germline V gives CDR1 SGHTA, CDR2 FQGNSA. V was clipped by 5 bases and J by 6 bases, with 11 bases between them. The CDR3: CASSAGHPQPQHF. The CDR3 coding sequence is TGTGCCAGCAGCGCTGGACACCCTCAGCCCCAGCATTTT.

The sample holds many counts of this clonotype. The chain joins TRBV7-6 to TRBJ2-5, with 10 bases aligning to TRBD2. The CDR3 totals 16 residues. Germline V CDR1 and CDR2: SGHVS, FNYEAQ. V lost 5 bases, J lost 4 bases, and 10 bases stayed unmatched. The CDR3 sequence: CASSPLSGRVTETQYF. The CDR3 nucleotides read TGTGCCAGCAGCCCCCTGAGCGGGAGGGTAACAGAGACCCAGTACTTC.

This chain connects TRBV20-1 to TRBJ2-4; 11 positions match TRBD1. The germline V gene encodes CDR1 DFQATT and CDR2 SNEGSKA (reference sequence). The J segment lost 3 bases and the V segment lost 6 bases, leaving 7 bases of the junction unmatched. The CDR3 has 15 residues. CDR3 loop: CSAPLGTGGKNIQYF. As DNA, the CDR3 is TGCAGTGCCCCTCTTGGGACAGGGGGCAAAAACATTCAGTACTTC.

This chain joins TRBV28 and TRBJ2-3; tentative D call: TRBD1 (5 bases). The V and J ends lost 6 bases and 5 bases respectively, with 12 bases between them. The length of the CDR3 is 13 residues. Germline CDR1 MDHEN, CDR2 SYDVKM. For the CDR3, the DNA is TGTGCCAGCAGGTTCCAGGGCGGAGATACGCAGTATTTT. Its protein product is CASRFQGGDTQYF.

CDR3 bases: TGCAGCGTCGGGAGAGGGGGCGTGACTGAAGCTTTCTTT. Amino acids: CSVGRGGVTEAFF. The V gene is TRBV29-1, the J gene TRBJ1-1; 7 bases are a match to TRBD1. Germline CDR1 is SQVTM and CDR2 is ANQGSEA. The trim removed 6 bases at V and 5 bases at J, leaving 9 bases unmatched. The CDR3 is made up of 13 amino acids.

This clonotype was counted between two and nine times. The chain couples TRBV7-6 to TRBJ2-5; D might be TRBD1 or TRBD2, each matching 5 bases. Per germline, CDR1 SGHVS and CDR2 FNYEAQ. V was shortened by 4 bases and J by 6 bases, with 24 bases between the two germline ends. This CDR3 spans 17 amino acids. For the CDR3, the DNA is TGTGCCAGCAGCTCTAGGGGTGGGAGCCTCCTTATGCAGACCCAGTACTTC. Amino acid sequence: CASSSRGGSLLMQTQYF.

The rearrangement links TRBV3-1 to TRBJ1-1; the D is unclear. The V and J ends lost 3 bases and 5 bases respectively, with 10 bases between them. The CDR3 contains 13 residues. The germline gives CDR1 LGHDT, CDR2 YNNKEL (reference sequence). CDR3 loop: CASSHGLATEAFF. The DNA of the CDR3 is TGTGCCAGCAGCCACGGGTTAGCAACTGAAGCTTTCTTT.

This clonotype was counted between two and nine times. The CDR3 spells CASSFRDEAYEQYF. The CDR3 nucleotides are TGTGCCAGCAGCTTCAGGGACGAGGCCTACGAGCAGTACTTC. This sequence joins TRBV5-5 and TRBJ2-7; D assignment may be TRBD1 or TRBD2 (5 bases each). The germline V gene has CDR1 SGHKS and CDR2 YYEKEE (reference sequence). This CDR3 contains 14 residues. Trimming took 2 bases from V and 2 from J, leaving 11 bases between them.